The 23 T cell receptor beta chains below come from one sample, sequenced in a study of blood T cell repertoires in COVID-19. Method: immunoSEQ multiplex PCR; TCRdb's copy keeps in-frame clones and lacks some. The table has around 39,000 clones, around 85% seen once; the top ten hold 25% to 30%. The sequenced sample consisted of peripheral blood. These receptors were collected from a man of 80 years or more with active or convalescent COVID-19.

The chain combines TRBV7-2 with TRBJ1-2; D call uncertain. Trimming removed 5 bases at V and 4 bases at J, with 11 bases between. This CDR3 has 13 amino acids. In germline, CDR1 is SGHTA, CDR2 FQGNSA. CDR3 region: CASSPRSGYGYTF. The DNA of the CDR3 is TGTGCCAGCAGCCCCCGGAGTGGCTATGGCTACACCTTC.

This chain joins TRBV2 and TRBJ1-5; tentative D call: TRBD1 (6 bases). This CDR3 comprises 14 residues. The V end was cut by 4 bases, the J end by 2 bases, with 9 bases between. Looked up from germline, CDR1 is SNHLY and CDR2 is FYNNEI. CDR3 nucleotides: TGTGCCAGCAGTGGAGGGGGGGGCAATCAGCCCCAGCATTTT. Translation gives CASSGGGGNQPQHF.

There are a few counts of this clone. The chain recombines TRBV10-3 with TRBJ2-2, with 8 bases aligning to TRBD2. CDR1 and CDR2 (germline): ENHRY, SYGVKD. The CDR3 is 12 residues long. After removal of 11 bases from V and 4 bases from J, the junction contained 3 bases not matched to a gene. The CDR3 DNA is TGTGCCTCCGGGGGGGGCACCGGGGAGCTGTTTTTT. Protein sequence: CASGGGTGELFF.

The rearrangement uses TRBV25-1 and TRBJ1-3; 9 bases map to TRBD1. The germline gives CDR1 MGHDK, CDR2 SYGVNS. V lost 5 bases and J lost 1; bases outside the gene matches: 3. CDR3 size: 15 residues. The DNA of the CDR3 is TGTGCCAGCAGTCCCGGGACAGGGTCTGGAAACACCATATATTTT. Protein product: CASSPGTGSGNTIYF. The variable domain in full, completed from reference TRBV25-1 and TRBJ1-3, reads EADIYQTPRYLVIGTGKKITLECSQTMGHDKMYWYQQDPGMELHLIHYSYGVNSTEKGDLSSESTVSRIRTEHFPLTLESARPSHTSQYLCASSPGTGSGNTIYFGEGSWLTVV.

The rearrangement links TRBV18 to TRBJ1-2; D uncertain. The CDR3 runs to 16 residues. Trimming took 5 bases from V and 1 from J, leaving 17 bases between them. Germline assignment: CDR1 KGHSH and CDR2 LQKENI. CDR3 nucleotide sequence: TGTGCCAGCTCAATTGGACCGCGGGGTCTTAACTATGGCTACACCTTC. It specifies CASSIGPRGLNYGYTF.

V usage is TRBV5-1 and J usage is TRBJ2-1; a weak D match, TRBD2 (5 bases). The CDR3 is 16 residues long. Germline V gives CDR1 SGHRS, CDR2 YFSETQ. The V and J ends lost 0 bases and 0 bases respectively, with 10 bases between them. This CDR3 reads CASSLVARASYNEQFF. The CDR3 DNA reads as TGCGCCAGCAGCTTGGTTGCGCGGGCCTCCTACAATGAGCAGTTCTTC.

This clone was observed a few times. The chain is built from TRBV6-2 or TRBV6-3 and TRBJ2-1; 9 bases agree with TRBD1. CDR1 is MNHEY, CDR2 SVGEGT, per germline. The CDR3 is 15 residues long. The trim removed 2 bases at V and 6 bases at J, leaving 5 bases unmatched. The CDR3 DNA sequence: TGTGCCAGCAGTTACCCCAGGACAGGGGCCAATGAGCAGTTCTTC. Protein: CASSYPRTGANEQFF.

The rearrangement links TRBV5-1 to TRBJ2-1; 13 bases align to TRBD2. CDR1 and CDR2 from the germline V gene are SGHRS and YFSETQ. This CDR3 spans 16 amino acids. Germline trimming cut 4 bases from V and 6 bases from J; bases unmatched to any gene: 7. CDR3 residues: CASSPPGLAGRNEQFF. DNA of the CDR3: TGCGCCAGCAGCCCCCCGGGACTAGCGGGACGCAATGAGCAGTTCTTC.

This rearrangement joins TRBV6-5 to TRBJ2-3; tentative D call: TRBD2 (6 bases). The germline CDR1 and CDR2 sequences are MNHEY and SVGAGI. The CDR3 is 14 amino acids. The V gene lost 6 bases and the J gene lost 2 bases, with 12 bases spanning the gap. Written as DNA, the CDR3 is TGTGCCAGCAGCGTGGGGAGGTACACAGATACGCAGTATTTT. Translating it yields CASSVGRYTDTQYF.

The chain has TRBV2 and TRBJ2-1; 7 bases map to TRBD2. CDR1 is SNHLY, CDR2 FYNNEI, per germline. With V trimmed by 11 bases and J by 0 bases, 4 bases remained unmatched. This CDR3 region has 13 residues. The CDR3 DNA follows: TGTGCCGGCTTAGCGGGCTCCTACAATGAGCAGTTCTTC. It codes for CAGLAGSYNEQFF.

The V call is TRBV18, the J call TRBJ1-2; unclear D gene. The CDR3 has 12 residues. V lost 3 bases and J lost 5, with 7 bases in between. Per the germline V gene, CDR1 is KGHSH and CDR2 is LQKENI. The CDR3 here is CASSPLNYGYTF. CDR3 bases: TGTGCCAGCTCACCTCTAAATTATGGCTACACCTTC.

This clone was picked up a small number of times. The rearrangement uses TRBV3-1 (or the pseudogene TRBV3-2) and TRBJ2-1, with D possibly being TRBD2 (6 bases). The germline V gene has CDR1 LGHDT and CDR2 YNNKEL (reference sequence). The CDR3 is 15 amino acids. V lost 0 bases, J lost 12 bases, and 18 bases lay in between. CDR3 in amino acids: CASSQDSGSQRAQFF. The DNA for the CDR3 is TGTGCCAGCAGCCAAGATAGTGGGAGCCAGCGGGCGCAGTTCTTC.

The J gene is TRBJ2-7, the V gene TRBV29-1, with 8 bases aligning to TRBD1. In germline, CDR1 is SQVTM, CDR2 ANQGSEA. This CDR3 has 13 amino acids. The junction had 9 bases not matched to a gene; V was cut back by 4 bases and J by 7 bases. The CDR3 bases are TGCAGCGTTGCCGGGACAGGAAGTCGGGAGCAGTACTTC. Translated: CSVAGTGSREQYF.

This chain connects TRBV6-2 or TRBV6-3 to TRBJ1-1, with TRBD1 as a possible D gene (5 bases). V dropped 0 bases and J dropped 9 bases, with 20 bases sitting between them. Germline V gene sequence: CDR1 MNHEY, CDR2 SVGEGT. The CDR3 loop spans 16 amino acids. The CDR3 DNA follows: TGTGCCAGCAGTTACTCGAATCCAGGGCGCACCCCTCAAGCTTTCTTT. Protein product: CASSYSNPGRTPQAFF.

The chain combines TRBV7-2 with TRBJ1-4; 10 nucleotides agree with TRBD1. With V trimmed by 11 bases and J by 6 bases, 12 bases remained unmatched. CDR3 length: 15 amino acids. The V gene's germline CDR1 is SGHTA and CDR2 FQGNSA. CDR3 loop: CAGSPGQGVHEKLFF. The CDR3 coding sequence is TGTGCCGGGTCACCCGGACAGGGGGTACATGAAAAACTGTTTTTT. Drawing the rest from reference TRBV7-2 and TRBJ1-4, the complete variable domain is GAGVSQSPSNKVTEKGKDVELRCDPISGHTALYWYRQSLGQGLEFLIYFQGNSAPDKSGLPSDRFSAERTGGSVSTLTIQRTQQEDSAVYLCAGSPGQGVHEKLFFGSGTQLSVL.

This sequence joins TRBV30 and TRBJ2-2, with TRBD1 matching 8 bases. CDR1 is GTSNPN and CDR2 is SVGIG in the germline V gene (reference sequence). The J segment lost 4 bases and the V segment lost 2 bases, leaving 6 bases of the junction unmatched. This CDR3 spans 15 amino acids. DNA of the CDR3: TGTGCCTGGAGTTTACGGACAGGGTTCACCGGGGAGCTGTTTTTT. The encoded protein is CAWSLRTGFTGELFF.

The CDR3 protein is CASSPNVAGGVPDTQYF. Written as DNA, the CDR3 is TGTGCCAGCAGCCCGAACGTAGCGGGAGGGGTGCCAGATACGCAGTATTTT. The chain uses TRBV11-3 and TRBJ2-3; 11 nucleotides line up with TRBD2. The CDR3 totals 17 residues. Germline lookup yields CDR1 SGHNT and CDR2 YENEEA. With 5 bases clipped from V and 4 bases from J, the junction kept 11 bases outside the gene matches.

The chain carries TRBV24-1 and TRBJ2-1; D is undetermined. Trimming removed 9 bases at V and 4 bases at J, with 15 bases between. The length of the CDR3 is 14 residues. Germline V gene sequence: CDR1 KGHDR, CDR2 SFDVKD. Written as DNA, the CDR3 is TGTGCCACCGCCGGTGGGCAGAAATACAATGAGCAGTTCTTC. Translated: CATAGGQKYNEQFF.

This rearrangement joins TRBV18 to TRBJ2-3; TRBD2 matches 7 bases. Unmatched junction bases numbered 6, after V lost 3 bases and J lost 3 bases. Germline V lookup: CDR1 KGHSH, CDR2 LQKENI. This CDR3 contains 15 residues. CDR3 loop: CASSPRTGGTDTQYF. The CDR3 coding sequence is TGTGCCAGCTCACCCCGGACGGGGGGAACAGATACGCAGTATTTT.

The chain is built from TRBV5-1 and TRBJ2-6, with D unresolved. V was pared by 5 bases and J by 1 base, with 7 bases between. Germline CDR1 and CDR2: SGHRS and YFSETQ. The CDR3 runs to 14 residues. The CDR3 protein is CASSYTSGANVLTF. The CDR3 bases are TGCGCCAGCAGTTACACGTCTGGGGCCAACGTCCTGACTTTC.

The genes are TRBV19 and TRBJ1-1; 9 nucleotides agree with TRBD1. In germline, CDR1 is LNHDA, CDR2 SQIVND (reference sequence). V shed 8 bases, J shed 1 base, and the junction held 8 bases outside the gene matches. The CDR3 loop spans 15 amino acids. The CDR3 reads CASRNRGQGNTEAFF. CDR3 sequence (DNA): TGTGCCAGTCGCAACAGGGGGCAGGGGAACACTGAAGCTTTCTTT.

The chain has TRBV18 and TRBJ1-3, with D perhaps TRBD1 (6 bases). The length of the CDR3 is 16 residues. Germline V lookup: CDR1 KGHSH, CDR2 LQKENI. The V end lost 5 bases, the J end lost 1 base, and 15 bases lay between the germline ends. CDR3: CASSELDSPSGNTIYF. CDR3 DNA: TGTGCCAGCTCAGAACTGGACAGTCCTTCTGGAAACACCATATATTTT.

The chain is built from TRBV5-1 and TRBJ2-7, with a weak D call TRBD1 (5 bases). Trimming removed 0 bases at V and 0 bases at J, with 10 bases between. The CDR3 has 15 residues. Germline loops: CDR1 SGHRS, CDR2 YFSETQ. CDR3 amino acids: CASSLGQGSSYEQYF. The CDR3 region has the DNA TGCGCCAGCAGCTTGGGCCAGGGTAGCTCCTACGAGCAGTACTTC.